A selection of T cell receptor beta chains follows, all from one sample in a study of T cell responses to AZD1222 COVID-19 vaccine. Sequenced by immunoSEQ multiplex PCR; TCRdb stores in-frame clones only, minus some. The table shows about 25,000 clones, with roughly 84% occurring only once. Sequencing used peripheral blood, obtained 28 days after the second AZD1222 dose. The source of these receptors is an adult who received the AZD1222 COVID-19 vaccine. Both conserved end residues are part of each CDR3. D genes are given only for firm matches. Only part of the rows carry a size: once, few, many, or a class if the clone is expanded.

j_gene	d_gene	abundance	len	v_gene	CDR3aa	CDR3nt
TRBJ1-3	-	-	16	TRBV5-8	CASSSGRTYSGNTIYF	TGTGCCAGCAGCTCCGGACGGACCTACTCTGGAAACACCATATATTTT
TRBJ2-7	TRBD1	-	15	TRBV11-3	CASSLGGQGNHEQYF	TGTGCCAGCAGCTTAGGGGGACAGGGTAACCACGAGCAGTACTTC
TRBJ1-2	-	-	14	TRBV3-1/TRBV3-2	CASSQDDTNYGYTF	TGTGCCAGCAGCCAAGACGACACCAACTATGGCTACACCTTC
TRBJ1-1	-	-	15	TRBV7-6	CASSLVQGKGTEAFF	TGTGCCAGCAGCTTAGTGCAGGGAAAGGGCACTGAAGCTTTCTTT
TRBJ2-7	-	-	13	TRBV12-3/TRBV12-4	CASTMTEAYEQYF	TGTGCCAGCACCATGACGGAGGCCTACGAGCAGTACTTC
TRBJ2-1	TRBD1	-	15	TRBV7-9	CASRAGTGGYNEQFF	TGTGCCAGCAGGGCTGGGACAGGGGGATACAATGAGCAGTTCTTC
TRBJ1-3	-	-	16	TRBV9	CASSLSVPSSGNTIYF	TGTGCCAGCAGCCTTTCCGTTCCATCCTCTGGAAACACCATATATTTT
TRBJ1-5	-	once	14	TRBV5-1	CASSPGPGDQPQHF	TGCGCCAGCAGCCCGGGCCCAGGGGATCAGCCCCAGCATTTT
TRBJ2-4	-	-	19	TRBV28	CASSLFRDTLLLAKNIQYF	TGTGCCAGCAGTTTATTCCGGGACACTCTCTTACTAGCCAAAAACATTCAGTACTTC
TRBJ2-7	TRBD2	-	13	TRBV10-3	CAIGGLAGYEQYF	TGTGCCATCGGTGGACTAGCGGGCTACGAGCAGTACTTC
TRBJ1-5	-	once	15	TRBV6-5	CASSYSMRGNQPQHF	TGTGCCAGCAGTTACTCGATGAGGGGCAATCAGCCCCAGCATTTT
TRBJ2-6	TRBD2	-	19	TRBV11-3	CASSPSVAGQLPGANVLTF	TGTGCCAGCAGCCCGTCGGTAGCGGGCCAATTGCCTGGGGCCAACGTCCTGACTTTC
TRBJ2-3	-	-	15	TRBV7-2	CASSLQGHSTDTQYF	TGTGCCAGCAGTCTACAGGGTCATAGCACAGATACGCAGTATTTT
TRBJ1-1	-	-	12	TRBV29-1	CSVGGGVAEAFF	TGCAGCGTTGGGGGAGGGGTCGCTGAAGCTTTCTTT
TRBJ2-3	-	once	13	TRBV2	CASSEALYDTQYF	TGTGCCAGCAGTGAAGCCCTTTATGATACGCAGTATTTT
TRBJ2-3	TRBD1	-	16	TRBV12-5	CASGTGQGNYADTQYF	TGTGCTAGTGGTACCGGACAGGGTAATTACGCAGATACGCAGTATTTT
TRBJ1-2	-	-	16	TRBV30	CAWSVQPPAAHYGYTF	TGTGCCTGGAGTGTACAGCCCCCCGCAGCCCACTATGGCTACACCTTC
TRBJ2-3	-	once	15	TRBV7-6	CASSLSDRKGDAQYF	TGTGCCAGCAGCTTAAGCGACAGAAAAGGGGATGCGCAGTATTTT
TRBJ1-2	-	-	15	TRBV27	CASSPRPGYGYGYTF	TGTGCCAGCAGTCCCCGGCCAGGGTATGGTTATGGCTACACCTTC
TRBJ1-2	-	-	14	TRBV19	CASTEGPHNYGYTF	TGTGCCAGTACAGAAGGGCCTCATAACTATGGCTACACCTTC
TRBJ2-7	-	-	12	TRBV28	CASSSLPYEQYF	TGTGCCAGCAGTTCCCTCCCCTACGAGCAGTACTTC
TRBJ2-1	-	-	15	TRBV7-2	CASSLLGGAYNEQFF	TGTGCCAGCAGCTTGCTGGGGGGCGCATACAATGAGCAGTTCTTC
TRBJ2-1	TRBD2	-	15	TRBV7-2	CASSPLAGAYNEQFF	TGTGCCAGCAGCCCACTAGCGGGTGCATACAATGAGCAGTTCTTC
TRBJ2-1	TRBD1	once	16	TRBV28	CASSPLDRGPYNEQFF	TGTGCCAGCAGTCCGCTGGACAGGGGGCCCTACAATGAGCAGTTCTTC
TRBJ1-1	-	-	14	TRBV28	CASRPLGPNTEAFF	TGTGCCAGCAGACCTCTAGGCCCCAACACTGAAGCTTTCTTT
TRBJ1-1	-	-	14	TRBV5-1	CASSWGWSKAEAFF	TGCGCCAGCAGCTGGGGGTGGTCAAAGGCTGAAGCTTTCTTT
TRBJ2-5	-	-	16	TRBV6-5	CASSSRPGLFSGTQYF	TGTGCCAGCAGTTCGCGGCCGGGACTTTTTTCCGGGACCCAGTACTTC
TRBJ2-7	TRBD2	-	15	TRBV3-1/TRBV3-2	CASSRDFSGRGEQYF	TGTGCCAGCAGCCGGGACTTCAGCGGGAGGGGTGAGCAGTACTTC
TRBJ2-7	-	once	11	TRBV29-1	CSARDSYEQYF	TGCAGCGCCCGGGACTCCTACGAGCAGTACTTC
TRBJ2-3	-	-	16	TRBV21-1	CASSKEAWPRADTQYF	TGTGCCAGCAGCAAAGAAGCATGGCCTAGAGCAGATACGCAGTATTTT
TRBJ1-5	-	once	15	TRBV5-1	CASSHTGGPNQPQHF	TGCGCCAGCAGCCATACCGGGGGACCCAATCAGCCCCAGCATTTT
TRBJ2-1	-	-	21	TRBV2	CASSEDSHFRGAITGYNEQFF	TGTGCCAGCAGTGAGGACAGTCACTTTCGCGGCGCGATCACGGGCTACAATGAGCAGTTCTTC
TRBJ2-1	-	-	15	TRBV18	CASSPPVNAGYEQFF	TGTGCCAGCTCACCACCGGTGAACGCCGGGTATGAGCAGTTCTTC
TRBJ2-2	TRBD1	-	17	TRBV24-1	CATSDLGDRENTGELFF	TGTGCCACCAGTGATTTGGGGGACAGGGAGAACACCGGGGAGCTGTTTTTT
TRBJ1-2	-	-	12	TRBV30	CAYSYSYYGYTF	TGTGCCTACTCCTATTCGTACTATGGCTACACCTTC
TRBJ1-1	-	once	15	TRBV28	CASSLMGLVSTEAFF	TGTGCCAGCAGTTTGATGGGTTTAGTGAGCACTGAAGCTTTCTTT
TRBJ2-1	-	-	16	TRBV5-4	CASSSRDSWVLNEQFF	TGTGCCAGCAGCTCCCGGGACTCATGGGTCCTCAATGAGCAGTTCTTC
TRBJ2-5	-	-	15	TRBV19	CASSIDRGELETQYF	TGTGCCAGTAGTATAGACAGGGGGGAACTAGAGACCCAGTACTTC
TRBJ2-7	TRBD2	-	12	TRBV30	CASATSGGEQYF	TGTGCCTCCGCGACTAGCGGGGGAGAGCAGTACTTC
TRBJ2-1	-	-	15	TRBV28	CASSVTGEVGNEQFF	TGTGCCAGCAGTGTCACAGGGGAGGTGGGCAATGAGCAGTTCTTC
TRBJ1-1	-	-	13	TRBV7-3	CASSLLVDTEAFF	TGTGCCAGCAGCTTACTGGTGGACACTGAAGCTTTCTTT
TRBJ1-5	-	-	13	TRBV30	CAWSGQPNQPQHF	TGTGCCTGGAGTGGACAGCCCAATCAGCCCCAGCATTTT